The rows below give T cell receptor beta chains drawn from one sample of a study of preoperative IRX-2 immunotherapy in early breast cancer. Only in-frame clones appear in the TCRdb table, and some are missing; sequencing was by immunoSEQ multiplex PCR. The table shows around 39,000 clones, with just under 95% occurring only once. The specimen was tumor tissue, collected after IRX-2 immunotherapy. Receptors originate from a human donor with breast cancer. Each CDR3 is given with its conserved first and last residue. Fields, in order: J gene, D gene, clone size, V gene, CDR3 protein, CDR3 DNA. The D gene is left open where the match is weak. Rows may omit the clone size; those that give it use once, few, many or a size class.

TRBJ2-7 | NA | NA | TRBV10-2 | CASTFGDPHPTQYF | TGCGCCTCGACGTTCGGGGATCCACATCCCACTCAGTACTTC
TRBJ2-2 | NA | NA | TRBV27 | CASSWGRNTGELFF | TGTGCCAGCAGTTGGGGACGTAACACCGGGGAGCTGTTTTTT
TRBJ1-6 | NA | NA | TRBV19 | CASTPREGNSPLHF | TGTGCCAGTACACCCCGGGAGGGAAATTCACCCCTCCACTTT
TRBJ2-1 | NA | NA | TRBV7-3 | CASSSIVGKDNEQFF | TGTGCCAGCAGCTCGATCGTGGGAAAAGACAATGAGCAGTTCTTC
TRBJ2-2 | NA | NA | TRBV6-5 | CASSYGTGELFF | TGTGCCAGCAGTTACGGCACCGGGGAGCTGTTTTTT
TRBJ2-2 | TRBD2 | NA | TRBV5-1 | CASRTRLTGELFF | TGCGCCAGCCGGACTAGACTCACCGGGGAGCTGTTTTTT
TRBJ2-1 | TRBD2 | NA | TRBV5-1 | CASSFGGRASEQFF | TGCGCCAGCAGCTTCGGCGGGAGGGCCAGTGAGCAGTTCTTC
TRBJ2-7 | NA | NA | TRBV4-3 | CASSQDLEEGAYEQYF | TGCGCCAGCAGCCAAGATCTGGAGGAGGGCGCCTACGAGCAGTACTTC
TRBJ1-5 | NA | NA | TRBV19 | CASSLGSGSVDSNQPQHF | TGTGCCAGTAGTCTCGGCTCCGGGTCGGTTGATAGCAATCAGCCCCAGCATTTT
TRBJ2-3 | NA | NA | TRBV5-1 | CASSVTTSTDTQYF | TGCGCCAGCAGCGTTACAACTAGCACAGATACGCAGTATTTT
TRBJ2-1 | TRBD2 | NA | TRBV6-5 | CASRQGLAGYNEQFF | TGTGCCAGCAGGCAAGGACTAGCGGGATACAATGAGCAGTTCTTC
TRBJ1-1 | NA | NA | TRBV28 | CASSFGGGTEAFF | TGTGCCAGCAGTTTTGGGGGTGGAACTGAAGCTTTCTTT
TRBJ2-5 | TRBD2 | NA | TRBV29-1 | CSVPPPLAGVRETQYF | TGCAGCGTCCCACCCCCTCTAGCGGGAGTAAGGGAGACCCAGTACTTC
TRBJ2-5 | NA | NA | TRBV9 | CASSPGWETQYF | TGTGCCAGCAGCCCGGGGTGGGAGACCCAGTACTTC
TRBJ2-7 | NA | few | TRBV30 | CAWTSSYEQYF | TGTGCCTGGACATCCTCCTACGAGCAGTACTTC
TRBJ1-4 | NA | NA | TRBV27 | CASRRLSTNEKLFF | TGTGCCAGCAGGAGGCTCTCAACTAATGAAAAACTGTTTTTT
TRBJ2-2 | TRBD1 | NA | TRBV5-1 | CASSLGGQGNTGELFF | TGCGCCAGCAGCTTGGGGGGACAGGGTAACACCGGGGAGCTGTTTTTT
TRBJ1-1 | NA | NA | TRBV19 | CASSPKLGEEAFF | TGTGCCAGTAGTCCCAAGCTGGGGGAGGAAGCTTTCTTT
TRBJ1-3 | NA | NA | TRBV15 | CATTQGVGGRPGNTIYF | TGTGCCACCACACAGGGTGTAGGGGGGAGGCCTGGAAACACCATATATTTT
TRBJ2-5 | NA | NA | TRBV11-3 | CASSVSVGGTQETQYF | TGTGCCAGCAGCGTCTCGGTAGGGGGAACCCAAGAGACCCAGTACTTC